This T cell receptor (beta chain) originates from a study of cytomegalovirus exposure and HLA in healthy donors. This clone appeared a few times. Both 60 Vbeta primers and 13 Jbeta primers went into the PCR. The method was immunoSEQ multiplex PCR; TCRdb's version includes in-frame clones alone and lacks a portion of them. The sample has around 120,000 clones, around 10% seen once. V lost 6 bases to trimming and J lost 5 bases; unmatched junction nucleotides: 6. The CDR3 spans 14 residues. CDR1 is SGHNT and CDR2 is YENEEA in the germline V gene. The TCR originated in a man aged 30 to 45 in good health and CMV-seronegative. Material: PBMCs. This chain links TRBV11-3 with TRBJ2-3; 9 nucleotides align to TRBD2. CDR3 nucleotides: TGTGCCAGCAGGAGGGGGACTAGCCGAGATACGCAGTATTTT. It codes for CASRRGTSRDTQYF.